This entry is about one T cell receptor beta chain. This clonotype was observed a few times. What this receptor recognizes is not known. One base away there is no much larger clone; base qualities are not given. This entry comes from a study of patients and donors after allogeneic stem cell transplantation (dated by TCRdb to 2019 to 2021). Receptor amplification or capture employed RT-PCR. Sequencer: NextSeq 550. TCRdb's own reprocessing of the public reads used fastp at Q25 and MiXCR and kept productive beta chains. Entries that share a CDR3 protein sequence are merged under the most common genes and DNA. Across this sample there are approximately 200,000 distinct CDR3 sequences, with around 40% seen only once. The ten largest make up roughly 10% of the sample. Including the terminal cysteine and phenylalanine, the CDR3 comprises 14 residues. The CDR3 DNA has 42 bases and is translated from base 1. V was cut back by 6 bases and J by 4 bases, leaving a gap of 15 bases between them. For CDR1 and CDR2, the germline V gene (reference sequence) lists MNHNY and SVGAGI.

The clonotype was recovered from a human donor who was either an allogeneic HSCT recipient or a stem cell or donor lymphocyte infusion donor (not recorded which). It is not recorded whose cells these are; they may come from a transplant donor. The receptor chain draws on TRBV6-6 and TRBJ1-1; the D gene is perhaps TRBD1, from 5 matching bases. The sequenced material came from blood, either unsorted or a sorted T cell fraction (not recorded which). The DNA sequence is TGTGCCAGCAGGGGGGAAAGTCGGGGCACTGAAGCTTTCTTT. It is translated as CASRGESRGTEAFF.